These 15 T cell receptor beta chains share one sample of origin, sequenced in a study of blood T cell repertoires in COVID-19. Sequencing used immunoSEQ multiplex PCR; TCRdb keeps in-frame clones, though not all of them. Altogether 200,000 to 250,000 clones are present, 75% to 90% being singletons, with the ten largest covering roughly 3.7%. Sequencing was done on a sample of PBMCs or T cells enriched from blood (not recorded which). These TCRs come from a woman aged 30 to 39 who had been exposed to COVID-19.

As DNA, the CDR3 is TGTGCCAGCAGTGAAGTTCCAGGCACCACCGGGGAGCTGTTTTTT. Its protein is CASSEVPGTTGELFF. V gene TRBV2 combines with J gene TRBJ2-2, with D unclear. Germline lookup yields CDR1 SNHLY and CDR2 FYNNEI. This CDR3 contains 15 residues. V was trimmed by 1 base and J by 4 bases, leaving 10 bases between them.

The chain joins TRBV4-1 to TRBJ1-5, with TRBD1 identical over 8 bases. CDR1 and CDR2 from the germline V gene are MGHRA and YSYEKL. The CDR3 consists of 15 residues. Unmatched junction bases numbered 2, after V lost 1 base and J lost 3 bases. CDR3 sequence reads: CASSQGTGNNQPQHF. Here the CDR3 DNA reads TGCGCCAGCAGCCAAGGGACAGGGAACAATCAGCCCCAGCATTTT.

The chain is built from TRBV7-3 and TRBJ2-3, with 8 bases that match TRBD2. V shed 1 base and J 2 bases; nucleotides not matched to a gene: 8. The germline V gene encodes CDR1 SGHTA and CDR2 FQGTGA. The CDR3 totals 17 residues. The CDR3 DNA reads as TGTGCCAGCAGCTTAAGTGGTAGCGGGAAGCTCACAGATACGCAGTATTTT. This sequence encodes CASSLSGSGKLTDTQYF.

The chain couples TRBV29-1 to TRBJ2-7; possible D gene TRBD1, 6 bases. This CDR3 region has 12 residues. The V end was cut by 6 bases, the J end by 3 bases, with 12 bases between. Per the germline V gene, CDR1 is SQVTM and CDR2 is ANQGSEA. CDR3 sequence reads: CSVKDSNYEQYF. CDR3 DNA: TGCAGCGTAAAGGACAGCAACTACGAGCAGTACTTC.

This clone came up once. This chain links TRBV15 with TRBJ2-4; the D gene is possibly TRBD2 (5 bases). In germline, CDR1 is LNHNV, CDR2 YYDKDF (reference sequence). Trimming stripped 3 bases from V and 6 bases from J, with 15 bases between. CDR3 length: 15 residues. The CDR3 DNA sequence: TGTGCCACCAGCAGCGCCGGGGTGGGTATAAACATTCAGTACTTC. It yields the protein CATSSAGVGINIQYF.

V usage is TRBV30 and J usage is TRBJ1-2; D may be TRBD1 (6 bases). This CDR3 contains 12 residues. The germline V and J ends were trimmed by 1 base and 6 bases, with 9 bases remaining between them. Germline loops: CDR1 GTSNPN, CDR2 SVGIG (reference sequence). CDR3 in DNA: TGTGCCTGGAGTGCAGGGGTAGATGGCTACACCTTC. Protein sequence: CAWSAGVDGYTF.

The rearrangement links TRBV5-6 to TRBJ2-6; perhaps TRBD2 as D (6 bases). Germline CDR1 is SGHDT and CDR2 is YYEEEE. This CDR3 contains 15 residues. Deletions cut 4 bases from V and 0 bases from J, with 8 bases between. The CDR3 is CASSAGFSGANVLTF. For the CDR3, the DNA is TGTGCCAGCAGCGCGGGATTCTCTGGGGCCAACGTCCTGACTTTC.

The CDR3 DNA sequence: TGCGCCAGCAGCTTGGGTCAGGGCGTGAGCACAGATACGCAGTATTTT. Translated: CASSLGQGVSTDTQYF. V gene TRBV5-1 combines with J gene TRBJ2-3; D is possibly TRBD1 (5 bases). This CDR3 is 16 amino acids long. V was shortened by 0 bases and J by 0 bases, with 11 bases between the two germline ends. CDR1 is SGHRS, CDR2 YFSETQ, per germline.

This clone has just one count. The chain links TRBV28 to TRBJ2-1; 8 nucleotides line up with TRBD2. CDR3 size: 16 residues. Germline lookup yields CDR1 MDHEN and CDR2 SYDVKM. Trimming cost V 6 bases and J 1 base; bases outside gene matches: 8. Written as DNA, the CDR3 is TGTGCCAGCAGGCTGATTAGCGGGACATCCTACAATGAGCAGTTCTTC. This sequence encodes CASRLISGTSYNEQFF.

The V gene is TRBV19, the J gene TRBJ2-3, with no clear D. The CDR3 extends over 14 amino acids. V lost 2 bases and J lost 8, with 14 bases in between. CDR1 LNHDA and CDR2 SQIVND come from the germline V gene (reference sequence). The CDR3 here is CASSISGVDGTQYF. Here the CDR3 DNA reads TGTGCCAGTAGTATATCAGGTGTAGACGGTACGCAGTATTTT.

J is TRBJ1-2 and V is TRBV27; the match to TRBD1 covers 9 bases. This CDR3 contains 13 residues. V trimming: 5 bases; J trimming: 4 bases; junction bases outside the gene matches: 2. CDR1 and CDR2 (germline): MNHEY, SMNVEV (reference sequence). CDR3 nucleotide sequence: TGTGCCAGCAGTCGGGACAGGGCCTATGGCTACACCTTC. Translation: CASSRDRAYGYTF.

The chain employs TRBV28 and TRBJ2-3, with a possible D match to TRBD1 (6 bases). Deletions cut 8 bases from V and 9 bases from J, with 15 bases between. The CDR3 loop spans 12 amino acids. Germline V gene sequence: CDR1 MDHEN, CDR2 SYDVKM. The CDR3 protein is CASVQGRNTQYF. Written as DNA, the CDR3 is TGTGCCAGCGTGCAGGGGCGGAACACGCAGTATTTT. The full variable domain, its missing parts supplied by reference TRBV28 and TRBJ2-3, is DVKVTQSSRYLVKRTGEKVFLECVQDMDHENMFWYRQDPGLGLRLIYFSYDVKMKEKGDIPEGYSVSREKKERFSLILESASTNQTSMYLCASVQGRNTQYFGPGTRLTVL.

Here the CDR3 DNA reads TGCGCCAGCAGCCAGCCAACTAGCGGGAGGCCCTACGAGCAGTACTTC. Translation gives CASSQPTSGRPYEQYF. The V call is TRBV4-1, the J call TRBJ2-7, with 12 bases that match TRBD2. The CDR3 consists of 16 residues. Per the germline V gene, CDR1 is MGHRA and CDR2 is YSYEKL. V was pared by 3 bases and J by 2 bases, with 5 bases of the junction left unmatched.

The rearrangement links TRBV30 to TRBJ1-4, with 7 bases aligning to TRBD1. Germline lookup yields CDR1 GTSNPN and CDR2 SVGIG (reference sequence). Trimming cost V 7 bases and J 3 bases; bases outside gene matches: 5. The CDR3 extends over 13 amino acids. The DNA for the CDR3 is TGTGCCTCCGACAGGGCGCCTAATGAAAAACTGTTTTTT. This sequence encodes CASDRAPNEKLFF.

A single count supports this clone. The V call is TRBV11-2, the J call TRBJ1-4, with D tentatively TRBD1 (6 bases). Trimming removed 2 bases at V and 3 bases at J, with 16 bases between. CDR1 SGHAT and CDR2 FQNNGV come from the germline V gene. The CDR3 is made up of 17 amino acids. The CDR3 sequence: CASSLITGFAANEKLFF. CDR3 nucleotides: TGTGCCAGCAGCTTAATAACAGGGTTCGCAGCTAATGAAAAACTGTTTTTT.